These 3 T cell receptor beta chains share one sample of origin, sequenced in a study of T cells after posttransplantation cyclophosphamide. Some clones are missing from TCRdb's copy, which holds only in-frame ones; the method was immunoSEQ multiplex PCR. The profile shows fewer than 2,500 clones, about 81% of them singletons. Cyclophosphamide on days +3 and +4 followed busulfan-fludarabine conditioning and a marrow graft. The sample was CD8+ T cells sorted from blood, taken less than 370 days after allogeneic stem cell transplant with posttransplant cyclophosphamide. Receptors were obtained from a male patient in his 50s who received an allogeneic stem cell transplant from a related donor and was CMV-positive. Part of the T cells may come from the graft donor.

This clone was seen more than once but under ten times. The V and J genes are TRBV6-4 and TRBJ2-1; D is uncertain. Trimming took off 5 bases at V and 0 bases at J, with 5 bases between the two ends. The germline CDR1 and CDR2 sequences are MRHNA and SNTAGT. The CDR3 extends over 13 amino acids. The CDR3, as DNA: TGTGCCAGCAGTTACAGCTCCTACAATGAGCAGTTCTTC. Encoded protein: CASSYSSYNEQFF.

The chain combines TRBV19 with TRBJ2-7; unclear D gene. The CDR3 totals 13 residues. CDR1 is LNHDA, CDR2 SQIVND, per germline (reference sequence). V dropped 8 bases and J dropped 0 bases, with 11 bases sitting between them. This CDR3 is CASAAENSYEQYF. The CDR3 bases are TGTGCCAGTGCCGCGGAGAACTCCTACGAGCAGTACTTC.

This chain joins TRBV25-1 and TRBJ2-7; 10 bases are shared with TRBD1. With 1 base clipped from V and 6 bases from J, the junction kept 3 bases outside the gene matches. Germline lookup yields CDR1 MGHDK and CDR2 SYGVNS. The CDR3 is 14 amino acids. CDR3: CASSEWGTGVEQYF. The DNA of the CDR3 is TGTGCCAGCAGTGAATGGGGGACAGGGGTCGAGCAGTACTTC.